This TCR beta chain was identified during a study of T cells expressing NK-cell markers. Findings and caveats of the study: Also leading the CD3+CD56-NKG2C+ fraction in a handful of donors were these clonotypes.

Concerning this clonotype: The antigen is unknown.

TCRdb re-called the 5' RACE reads, yielding one record per CDR3 amino acid sequence without DNA. Recorded for this sample: about 380,000 distinct CDR3 sequences. The V gene's germline CDR1 is DFQATT and CDR2 SNEGSKA (reference sequence). This CDR3 is 14 amino acids long. The sequenced sample was blood T cells: a sorted CD56 or NKG2C T cell subset, CD4+ or CD8+ T cells, or bulk PBMC T cells (not recorded which). V and J are TRBV20-1 and TRBJ2-4. The TCR originated in a man between 18 and 69 years old in good health. CDR3 residues: CSALEEFGKNIQYF.